This T cell receptor (beta chain) was observed in a study of T cell repertoires in cytomegalovirus infection. On the study more broadly: Recently identified HLA-C-restricted CMV epitopes were used, and well-studied HLA-B-restricted CMV epitopes were used as well. Both CMV infection and a matching HLA type were indicated by public TCR beta signatures.

CDR1 and CDR2 (germline): ENHRY, SYGVKD. The CDR3 runs 13 residues. The V end lost 4 bases, the J end lost 0 bases, and 6 bases lay between the germline ends. TCRdb re-called the reads with MiXCR, one entry per CDR3 protein. Of 640,000 or so distinct CDR3 sequences listed, roughly 33% are singletons. Study results and limitations: Within the response measured ex vivo, HLA-C-restricted CMV-specific TCR beta clonotypes were dominant.

As concerns this clonotype: Its antigen is still unknown.

The source is a human donor in good health (CMV status not recorded). Some clones in this sample may be carry-over from other donors' samples. The chain couples TRBV10-3 to TRBJ1-2; perhaps TRBD1 as D (5 bases). Sequenced here: cultured PBMCs, sampled from culture after CMV antigen stimulation. DNA for the CDR3: TGTGCCATCAGTGGACAGACTAACTATGGCTACACCTTC. Translating it yields CAISGQTNYGYTF.